This T cell receptor (beta chain) is drawn from a study of technical replicates of blood from several donors. Assay used: immunoSEQ multiplex PCR; TCRdb lists only in-frame clones, some missing. This sample has roughly 100,000 clones, with approximately 95% found just once. V shed 8 bases, J shed 7 bases, and the junction held 8 bases outside the gene matches. The CDR3 runs to 14 residues. The germline V gene has CDR1 MDHEN and CDR2 SYDVKM. The sample comprised T cells isolated from PBMCs. This chain connects TRBV28 to TRBJ2-1; 10 positions agree with TRBD2. This clonotype originated in a human donor in good health. The CDR3 is CASLQAGGLNEQFF. Written as DNA, the CDR3 is TGTGCCAGCCTTCAAGCGGGAGGGCTTAATGAGCAGTTCTTC. Using reference TRBV28 and TRBJ2-1 for the parts outside the CDR3, the full variable domain is DVKVTQSSRYLVKRTGEKVFLECVQDMDHENMFWYRQDPGLGLRLIYFSYDVKMKEKGDIPEGYSVSREKKERFSLILESASTNQTSMYLCASLQAGGLNEQFFGPGTRLTVL.